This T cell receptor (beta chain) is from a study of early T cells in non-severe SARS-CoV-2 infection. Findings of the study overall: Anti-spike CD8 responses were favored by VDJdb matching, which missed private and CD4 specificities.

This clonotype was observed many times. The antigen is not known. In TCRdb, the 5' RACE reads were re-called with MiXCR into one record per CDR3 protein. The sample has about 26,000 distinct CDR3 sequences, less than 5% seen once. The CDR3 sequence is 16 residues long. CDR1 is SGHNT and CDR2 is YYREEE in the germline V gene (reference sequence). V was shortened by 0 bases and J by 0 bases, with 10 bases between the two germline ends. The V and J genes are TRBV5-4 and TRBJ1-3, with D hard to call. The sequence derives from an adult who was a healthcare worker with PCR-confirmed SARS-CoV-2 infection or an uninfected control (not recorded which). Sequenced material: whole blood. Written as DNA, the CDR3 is TGTGCCAGCAGCTTGGGTATCCGGGACTCTGGAAACACCATATATTTT. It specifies CASSLGIRDSGNTIYF.